This paragraph covers one TCR beta chain sequence. No cognate antigen has been identified for it. Base qualities are not recorded, but no much larger clone differs from it by a single base. TCRdb records Illumina NovaSeq 6000 as the sequencer. cDNA libraries for TCRalpha and TCRbeta were prepared by 5'RACE using constant-segment primers, with sample barcodes and unique molecular identifiers added. Trizol reagent was used to extract RNA from every sample. The libraries were amplified in two PCR steps, and the second step added a second sample barcode and Illumina TruSeq adapters. Sequencing of libraries was performed on an Illumina NovaSeq with 2 x 150 bp paired-end reads. The published analysis was carried out like this. With migec v1.2.7, reads were demultiplexed and then collapsed into UMI-guided consensus sequences. Using mixcr v2.1.11, UMI consensuses were aligned to TRA and TRB V and J templates and then assembled into clonotypes. A clonotype was counted as expanded or contracted only when both edgeR and NoisET called the clonotype significant, with the noise models trained on biological replicates. For edgeR calls, a false discovery rate-adjusted p below 0.01 and a log2 fold-change threshold of 1 were applied. As an exploratory analysis of dynamics, PCA with hierarchical clustering was applied to max-normalized trajectories of the 1000 most abundant clonotypes. Separately sequenced CD4+ and CD8+ repertoires were used to assign a CD4 or CD8 phenotype to each responding clone. The raw public data were reprocessed by TCRdb itself: fastp quality trimming at Q25, MiXCR clonotype calling, in-frame beta chains only. Rows are combined by CDR3 protein, so each entry shows the most common genes and DNA. The V and J calls follow TCRdb's processing rather than the paper's. The sample table contains tens of thousands of distinct CDR3 sequences; only one count was recorded for roughly 12% of them. Around two fifths of the sample goes to the ten largest clones.

These data belong to a study of T-cell memory formation after mild COVID-19 (dated by TCRdb to about 2021). Background for the entire study: TCR sequence clusters from the two donors were found to be largely donor specific. In a couple of donors, T-cell clones that expanded and contracted after mild COVID-19 were followed by sequencing TCRalpha and TCRbeta repertoires longitudinally. Two young, previously healthy adult volunteers made up the cohort, one male and one female. Study-wide conclusions, independent of this receptor: Only a couple of mild cases were covered in the study, and larger cohorts including severe cases with pre-infection samples were considered necessary. Some responding clones were detected in pre-infection memory, which suggested that pre-existing cross-reactive memory T cells had joined the SARS-CoV-2 response. Whether the second-wave clones peaking on day 37 were SARS-CoV-2 specific was not confirmed. Balanced CD4/CD8 phenotypes were observed for clones contracting from day 15 to 85, whereas a bias towards CD4+ was observed for a second wave of clones expanding from day 15 to 37. Contracting CD4+ clones were located mainly in the CM and EM memory subsets, whereas CD8+ clones were found to be enriched in EMRA.

PBMCs were isolated by Ficoll-Paque density gradient centrifugation. From the cysteine up to the phenylalanine, the CDR3 has a length of 15 residues. The sequence is cut down to CDR3 DNA, 45 bases in frame from base 1. V ends up 3 bases short and J 6 bases short, with an unmatched junction base count of 5. CDR1 SGHTA and CDR2 FQGTGA are derived from the germline V gene. This chain is built from TRBV7-3 and TRBJ2-2, and 9 junction bases match TRBD2. Sequencing was done on a sample of PBMCs or a T cell subset sorted from them (not recorded which). This clonotype was obtained from a young man who had mild COVID-19 (a few samples of this study predate the infection). The sample titles of this study are shuffled in the database, so cell type and time point are left out; the donor was told from shared clones. The DNA sequence is TGTGCCAGCAGCTTTGCGGGGGGGCCCGCCGGGGAGCTGTTTTTT. This sequence encodes CASSFAGGPAGELFF. Reference TRBV7-3 and TRBJ2-2 proteins supply the regions before and after the CDR3; the full variable domain is: GAGVSQTPSNKVTEKGKYVELRCDPISGHTALYWYRQSLGQGPEFLIYFQGTGAADDSGLPNDRFFAVRPEGSVSTLKIQRTERGDSAVYLCASSFAGGPAGELFFGEGSRLTVL.